This T cell receptor beta chain comes out of a study of breast tumors, draining lymph nodes, adjacent tissues. Findings and limits, study-wide: Tumors had less TCR diversity than lymph nodes, more than nontumor tissue. Luminal-like breast cancer showed significantly higher tumor–nontumor repertoire similarity than basal-like.

Notes on this clonotype: Antigen specificity is unknown.

Via MiXCR, TCRdb re-called the multiplex PCR reads, giving one row per CDR3 protein. Of some 31,000 distinct CDR3 sequences listed, 63% were seen once; the top ten hold 15% to 20%. Germline-derived CDR1 and CDR2 are SGHTA and FQGNSA. The CDR3 extends over 15 amino acids. The V and J ends lost 1 base and 2 bases respectively, with 8 bases between them. What was sequenced was breast tumor tissue. The chain links TRBV7-2 to TRBJ2-2; a weak D match, TRBD2 (5 bases). This TCR was recovered from a female donor with breast cancer. Some clones in this sample may be carry-over from other donors' samples. The CDR3, as DNA: TGTGCCAGCAGCTTAGTAGCGACTAACACCGGGGAGCTGTTTTTT. The encoded protein is CASSLVATNTGELFF.